This T cell receptor beta chain is from a study of PD-L1 blockade in urothelial cancer. Study-level results: Improved survival was predicted by pretreatment blood TCR clonality below the median.

The time point was: peripheral blood 6 weeks after treatment start. About this clone itself: As yet, its antigen is unknown.

Data came from immunoSEQ multiplex PCR; TCRdb stores just in-frame clones and leaves some out. The sample carries tens of thousands of clones, approximately 84% recorded once. J gave up 1 base and V 9 bases, and 7 bases lay outside the gene matches. CDR3 length equals 14 residues. Germline CDR1 is LNHNV and CDR2 is YYDKDF (reference sequence). Sequenced here: PBMCs, sampled around atezolizumab (anti-PD-L1) treatment. The receptor comes from a man in his 60s with urothelial cancer. The rearrangement links TRBV15 to TRBJ1-1, with 8 bases fitting TRBD1. The CDR3 loop is CATCRDRTNTEAFF. In nucleotides, the CDR3 is TGTGCCACATGCAGGGACAGGACGAACACTGAAGCTTTCTTT.